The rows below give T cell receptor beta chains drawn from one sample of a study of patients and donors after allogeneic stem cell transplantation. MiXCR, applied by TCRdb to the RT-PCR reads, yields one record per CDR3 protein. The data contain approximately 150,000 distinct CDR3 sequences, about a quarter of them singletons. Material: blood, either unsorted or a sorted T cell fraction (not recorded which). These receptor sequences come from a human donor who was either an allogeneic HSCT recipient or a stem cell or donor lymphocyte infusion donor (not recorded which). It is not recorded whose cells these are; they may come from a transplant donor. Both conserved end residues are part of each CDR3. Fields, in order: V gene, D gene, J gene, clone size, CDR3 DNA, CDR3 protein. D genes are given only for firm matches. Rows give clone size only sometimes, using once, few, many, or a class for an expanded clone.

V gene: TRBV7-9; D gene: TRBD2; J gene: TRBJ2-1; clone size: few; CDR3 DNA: TGTGCCAGCAGCTCCCCGACTAGCGGGGGGGTCGGTGAGCAGTTCTTC; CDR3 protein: CASSSPTSGGVGEQFF
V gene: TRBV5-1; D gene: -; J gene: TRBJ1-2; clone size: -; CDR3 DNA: TGCGCCAGCAGCTTGGACTTTAGACAGATCTATGGCTACACCTTC; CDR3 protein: CASSLDFRQIYGYTF
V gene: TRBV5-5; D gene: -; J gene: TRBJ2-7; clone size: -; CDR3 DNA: TGTGCCAGCAGATTCCTCGGGGACTACGAGCAGTACTTC; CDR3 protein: CASRFLGDYEQYF
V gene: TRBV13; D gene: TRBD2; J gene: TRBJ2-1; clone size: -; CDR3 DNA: TGTGCCAGCAGGGACGGGGGGGCATCCTCCTACAATGAGCAGTTCTTC; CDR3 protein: CASRDGGASSYNEQFF
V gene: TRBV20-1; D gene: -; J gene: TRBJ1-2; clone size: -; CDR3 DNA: TGCAGTGCTAGAGAAGGGGGTCCTAACTATGGCTACACCTTC; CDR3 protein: CSAREGGPNYGYTF
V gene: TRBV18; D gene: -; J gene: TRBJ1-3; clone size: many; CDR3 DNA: TGTGCCAGCTCACCAGTCTCTGGAAACACCATATATTTT; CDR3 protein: CASSPVSGNTIYF
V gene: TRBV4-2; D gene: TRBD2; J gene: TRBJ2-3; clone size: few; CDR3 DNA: TGTGCCAGCAGCCAGAGTTTCCTTAGCGGGGACCCCACAGATACGCAGTATTTT; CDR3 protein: CASSQSFLSGDPTDTQYF
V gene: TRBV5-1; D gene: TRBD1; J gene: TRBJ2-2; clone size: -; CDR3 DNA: TGCGCCAGCAGCTCCCGGACAGGCTACGCGAACACCGGGGAGCTGTTTTTT; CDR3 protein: CASSSRTGYANTGELFF
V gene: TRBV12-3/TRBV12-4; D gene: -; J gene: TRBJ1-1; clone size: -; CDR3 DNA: TGTGCCAGCAGTTTGACCCAGGAATTACCGAACACTGAAGCTTTCTTT; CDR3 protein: CASSLTQELPNTEAFF
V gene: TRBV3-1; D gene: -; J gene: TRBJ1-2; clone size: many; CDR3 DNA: TGTGCCAGCAGCCATGCAGGGGCCAACTATGGCTACACCTTC; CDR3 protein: CASSHAGANYGYTF
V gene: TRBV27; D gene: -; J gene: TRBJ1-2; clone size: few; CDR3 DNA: TGTGCCAGCAGTTTAGGTACAGGGTTCTATGGCTACACCTTC; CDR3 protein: CASSLGTGFYGYTF
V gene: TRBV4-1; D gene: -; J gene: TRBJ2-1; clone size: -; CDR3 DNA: TGCGCCAGCAGCCATACAGGCTCCTACAATGAGCAGTTCTTC; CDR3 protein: CASSHTGSYNEQFF
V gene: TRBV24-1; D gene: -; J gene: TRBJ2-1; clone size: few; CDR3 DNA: TGTGCCACCAGTGACCGAGGCCCATACAATGAGCAGTTCTTC; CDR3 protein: CATSDRGPYNEQFF
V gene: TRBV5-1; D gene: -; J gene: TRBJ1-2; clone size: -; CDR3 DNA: TGCGCCAGCAGCCCGGGGGCGGATGGCTACACCTTC; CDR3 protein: CASSPGADGYTF
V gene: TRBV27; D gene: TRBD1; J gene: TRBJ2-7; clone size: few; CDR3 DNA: TGTGCCAGCAGTTTATCCGGGACAGGGATGACCTACGAGCAGTACTTC; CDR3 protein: CASSLSGTGMTYEQYF
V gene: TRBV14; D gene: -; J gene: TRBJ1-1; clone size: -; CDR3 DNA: TGTGCCAGCAGCCATGTGAGACAGACGAACACTGAAGCTTTCTTT; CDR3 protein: CASSHVRQTNTEAFF
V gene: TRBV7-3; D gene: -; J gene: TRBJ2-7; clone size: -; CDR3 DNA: TGTGCCAGCAGCTTGCACAGGGACTTC; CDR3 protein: CASSLHRDF
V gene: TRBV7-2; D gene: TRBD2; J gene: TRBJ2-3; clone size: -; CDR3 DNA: TGTGCCAGCAGCTTAGTGGGAACTAGCGGTAGCACAGATACGCAGTATTTT; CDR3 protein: CASSLVGTSGSTDTQYF
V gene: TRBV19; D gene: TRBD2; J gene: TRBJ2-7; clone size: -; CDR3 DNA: TGTGCCAGTAGTTCCCGACGGGGGGAAGCCTACGAGCAGTACTTC; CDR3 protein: CASSSRRGEAYEQYF
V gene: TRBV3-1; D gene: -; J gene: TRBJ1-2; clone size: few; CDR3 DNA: TGTGCCAGCAGCCCCGGACACTTTAACTATGGCTACACCTTC; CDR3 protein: CASSPGHFNYGYTF
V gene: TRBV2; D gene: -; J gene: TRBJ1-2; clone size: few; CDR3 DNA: TGTGCCAGCAGTGTGGACGCTGGCTACACCTTC; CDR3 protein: CASSVDAGYTF
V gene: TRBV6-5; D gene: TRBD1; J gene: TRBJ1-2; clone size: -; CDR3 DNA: TGTGCCAGCAGTCAACAGGGGGGGACTAACTATGGCTACACCTTC; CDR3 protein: CASSQQGGTNYGYTF
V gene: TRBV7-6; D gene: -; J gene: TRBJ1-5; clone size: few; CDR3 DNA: TGTGCCAGCAGCTTATCGGGGAAGAGCAATCAGCCCCAGCATTTT; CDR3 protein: CASSLSGKSNQPQHF
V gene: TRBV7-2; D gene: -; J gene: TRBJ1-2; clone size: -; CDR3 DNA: TGTGCCAGCAGCCCCCGCGGCCCTTTTGGCTACACCTTC; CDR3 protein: CASSPRGPFGYTF
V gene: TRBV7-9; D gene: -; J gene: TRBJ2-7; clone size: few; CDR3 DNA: TGTGCCAGCAGCCCCGGGGGTTCCTACGAGCAGTACTTC; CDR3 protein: CASSPGGSYEQYF
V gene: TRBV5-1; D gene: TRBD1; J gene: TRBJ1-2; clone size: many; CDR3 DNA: TGCGCCAGCAGCTTGGCGGCAGGGGGCTACGATGGCTACACCTTC; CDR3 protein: CASSLAAGGYDGYTF
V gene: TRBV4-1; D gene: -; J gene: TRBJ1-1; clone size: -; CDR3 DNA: TGCGCCAGCAGCCCTCCAGGAGACACTGAAGCTTTCTTT; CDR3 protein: CASSPPGDTEAFF
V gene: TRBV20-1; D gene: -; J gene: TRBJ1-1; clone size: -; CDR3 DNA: TGCAGTGCTACCTTAACTAAGGGGAAGAACACTGAAGCTTTCTTT; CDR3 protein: CSATLTKGKNTEAFF
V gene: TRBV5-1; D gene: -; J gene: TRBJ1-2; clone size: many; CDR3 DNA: TGCGCCAGCAGCTTGGCGCGGGCCTATGGCTACACCTTC; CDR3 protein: CASSLARAYGYTF
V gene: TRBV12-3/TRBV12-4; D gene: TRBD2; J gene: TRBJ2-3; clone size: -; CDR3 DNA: TGTGCCAGCAGTGTCCTAGCGGGGGGGCGTATTCGCACAGATACGCAGTATTTT; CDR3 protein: CASSVLAGGRIRTDTQYF
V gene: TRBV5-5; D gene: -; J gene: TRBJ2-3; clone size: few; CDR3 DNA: TGTGCCAGCAGCTTGTGGTCGACAGAAACTTACACAGATACGCAGTATTTT; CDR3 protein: CASSLWSTETYTDTQYF
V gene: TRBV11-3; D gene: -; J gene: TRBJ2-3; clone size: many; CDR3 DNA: TGTGCCAGCAGCTTAGGCCCAGATACGCAGTATTTT; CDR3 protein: CASSLGPDTQYF
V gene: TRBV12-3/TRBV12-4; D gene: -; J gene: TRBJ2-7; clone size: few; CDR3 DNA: TGTGCCAGCATTCGCCAGGGAGGCTACGAGCAGTACTTC; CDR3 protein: CASIRQGGYEQYF
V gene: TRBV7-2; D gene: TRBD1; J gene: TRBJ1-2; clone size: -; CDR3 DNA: TGTGCCAGCAGCTCCGGACAGGGAACTAACTATGGCTACACCTTC; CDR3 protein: CASSSGQGTNYGYTF
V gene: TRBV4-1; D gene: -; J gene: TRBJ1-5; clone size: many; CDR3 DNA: TGCGCCAGCAGCCAACAGGGCATTAGCAATCAGCCCCAGCATTTT; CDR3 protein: CASSQQGISNQPQHF
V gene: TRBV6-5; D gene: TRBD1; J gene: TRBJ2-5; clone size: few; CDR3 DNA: TGTGCCAGCAGTTACTCTTACCCGAAGGGGGCTATTGGAGAGACCCAGTACTTC; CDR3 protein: CASSYSYPKGAIGETQYF
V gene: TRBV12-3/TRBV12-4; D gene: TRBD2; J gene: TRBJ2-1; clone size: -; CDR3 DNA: TGTGCCAGCAGCCGCGGGACTAGCGGACACAATGAGCAGTTCTTC; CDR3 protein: CASSRGTSGHNEQFF
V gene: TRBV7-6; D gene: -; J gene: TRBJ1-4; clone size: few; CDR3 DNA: TGTGCCAGCAGCTTATTTGCCCCGATGGCCCCTTGGGCTAATGAAAAACTGTTTTTT; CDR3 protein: CASSLFAPMAPWANEKLFF
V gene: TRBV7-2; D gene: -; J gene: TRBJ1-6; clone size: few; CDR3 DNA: TGTGCCAGCAGCTTACAGGGTTGGGGATCACCCCTCCACTTT; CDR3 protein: CASSLQGWGSPLHF
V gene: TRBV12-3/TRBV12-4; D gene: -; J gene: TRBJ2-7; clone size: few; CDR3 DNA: TGTGCCAGCAGCAGAAATAAAATCTCTCAGGGCAGCTCCTACGAGCAGTACTTC; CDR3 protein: CASSRNKISQGSSYEQYF
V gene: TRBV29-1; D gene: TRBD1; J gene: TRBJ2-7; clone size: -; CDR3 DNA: TGCAGCGTTGAAACTGGACAGGGTACGTACGAGCAGTACTTC; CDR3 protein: CSVETGQGTYEQYF
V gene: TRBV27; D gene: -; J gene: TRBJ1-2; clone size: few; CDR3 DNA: TGTGCCAGCAGTCCCTTAGGGCCCGAGGGTGGCTACACCTTC; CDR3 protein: CASSPLGPEGGYTF
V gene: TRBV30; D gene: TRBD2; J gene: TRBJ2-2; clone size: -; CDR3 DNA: TGTGCCTGGAGGGGACTAGCGGGAAATGTCGGGGAGCTGTTTTTT; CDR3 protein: CAWRGLAGNVGELFF
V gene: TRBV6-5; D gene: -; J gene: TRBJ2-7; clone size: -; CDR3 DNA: TGTGCCAGCAGAGGACAGCACTACGAGCAGTACTTC; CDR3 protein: CASRGQHYEQYF
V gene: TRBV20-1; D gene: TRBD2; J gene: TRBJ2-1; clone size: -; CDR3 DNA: TGCAGTGCCGGGTTAGCGGGCCCATACAATGAGCAGTTCTTC; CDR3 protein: CSAGLAGPYNEQFF